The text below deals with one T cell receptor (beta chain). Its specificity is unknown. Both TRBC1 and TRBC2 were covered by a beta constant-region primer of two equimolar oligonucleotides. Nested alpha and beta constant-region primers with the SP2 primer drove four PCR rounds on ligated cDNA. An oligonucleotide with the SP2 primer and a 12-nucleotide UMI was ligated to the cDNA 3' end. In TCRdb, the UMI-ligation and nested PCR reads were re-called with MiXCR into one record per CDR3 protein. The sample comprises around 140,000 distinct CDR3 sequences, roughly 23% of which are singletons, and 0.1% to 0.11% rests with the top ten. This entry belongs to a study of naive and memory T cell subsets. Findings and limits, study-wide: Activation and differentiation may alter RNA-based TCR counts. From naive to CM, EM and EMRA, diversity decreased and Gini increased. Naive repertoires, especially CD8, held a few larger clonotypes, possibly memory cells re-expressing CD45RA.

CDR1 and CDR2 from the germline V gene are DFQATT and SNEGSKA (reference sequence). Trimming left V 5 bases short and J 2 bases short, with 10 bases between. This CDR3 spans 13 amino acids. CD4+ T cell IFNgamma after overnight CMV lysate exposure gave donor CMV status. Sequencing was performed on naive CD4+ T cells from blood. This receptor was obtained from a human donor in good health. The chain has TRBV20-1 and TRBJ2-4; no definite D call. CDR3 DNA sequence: TGCAGTGCTGGAGCGAATTCCAAAAACATTCAGTACTTC. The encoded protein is CSAGANSKNIQYF.